Sequencing of this TCR beta chain was carried out in a study of cytomegalovirus exposure and HLA in healthy donors. Trimming left V 5 bases short and J 2 bases short, with 22 bases between. Germline CDR1 and CDR2: MNHEY and SMNVEV (reference sequence). The CDR3 extends over 17 amino acids. This PCR relied on a set of 60 Vbeta primers and 13 Jbeta primers. Some clones are missing from TCRdb's copy, which holds only in-frame ones; the method was immunoSEQ multiplex PCR. The sample includes 200,000 or so clones, approximately 81% of them seen just once. The material sequenced was PBMCs. The sequence was obtained from a human donor in good health. J is TRBJ2-7 and V is TRBV27; D perhaps matches TRBD2 (5 bases). The CDR3 sequence: CASSPEAPRRATYEQYF. CDR3 DNA sequence: TGTGCCAGCAGTCCCGAAGCCCCTAGGCGGGCCACCTACGAGCAGTACTTC.